This T cell receptor beta chain was recorded in a study of CD8 T cells in ankylosing spondylitis. General observations from the study: Disease-linked clones bore a CD8+ phenotype, appearing relatively rarely in peripheral blood. According to the report, clones linked to the disease were significantly enriched in matched synovial fluid samples taken from ankylosing spondylitis patients. A TCR beta motif of roughly 8 highly homologous variants appeared characteristic of ankylosing spondylitis blood. Several of the motif variants were reported before in synovial fluid and blood from reactive arthritis.

Quantitative 5'-RACE with molecular barcodes generated TCR beta libraries. TCRdb re-derived calls from the 5' RACE reads in MiXCR, one entry per CDR3 protein. The profile shows around 890,000 distinct CDR3 sequences, about 10% of them singletons. In the case of this clonotype: Its antigen is as yet unknown.

The clonotype originates from a male donor with ankylosing spondylitis. Specimen: blood, either unsorted or a sorted T cell fraction (not recorded which).

The CDR3 DNA reads as TGCAGTGCCTCAGAAGGATATGGGACGTCCGGCTACACCTTC. Its protein is CSASEGYGTSGYTF. The chain has TRBV20-1 and TRBJ1-2; D perhaps matches TRBD1 (5 bases). Trimming pared 6 bases from V and 8 bases from J, leaving 22 bases between. CDR1 and CDR2 (germline): DFQATT, SNEGSKA (reference sequence). The CDR3 consists of 14 residues.